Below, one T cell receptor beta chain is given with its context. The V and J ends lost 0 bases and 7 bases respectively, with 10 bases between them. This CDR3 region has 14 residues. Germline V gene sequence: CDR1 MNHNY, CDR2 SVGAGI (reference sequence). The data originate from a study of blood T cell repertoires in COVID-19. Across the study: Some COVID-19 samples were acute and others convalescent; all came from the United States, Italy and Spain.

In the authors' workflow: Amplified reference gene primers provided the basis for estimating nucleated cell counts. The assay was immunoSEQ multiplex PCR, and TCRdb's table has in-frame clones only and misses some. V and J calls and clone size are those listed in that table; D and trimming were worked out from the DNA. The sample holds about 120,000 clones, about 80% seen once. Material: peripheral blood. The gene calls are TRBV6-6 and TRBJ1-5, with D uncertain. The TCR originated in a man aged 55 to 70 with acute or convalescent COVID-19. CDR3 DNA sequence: TGTGCCAGCAGTTACTCAGGCGGGATCCAGCCCCAGCATTTT. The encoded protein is CASSYSGGIQPQHF.